This entry lists 20 T cell receptor beta chains sequenced from one sample in a study of CXCR3-negative and CXCR3-positive naive CD8 T cells. UMI-labeled 5' RACE TRB cDNA libraries were prepared from the cells. After re-calling the 5' RACE reads, TCRdb lists one entry per CDR3 protein, DNA absent. Its table lists tens of thousands of distinct CDR3 sequences. What was sequenced was naive CXCR3- CD8+ T cells from blood. Subset specified: CD45RO-CCR7+CD27+CD95- naive CD8+ T cells lacking CXCR3 (TNR3-). All receptors come from a human donor in good health. Some clones in this sample may be carry-over from other donors' samples.

V usage is TRBV18 and J usage is TRBJ2-7. The CDR3 sequence is 14 residues long. The germline gives CDR1 KGHSH, CDR2 LQKENI. The CDR3 region is CASSPPAQTSEQYF.

The gene calls are TRBV7-3 and TRBJ2-1; the D gene TCRdb calls, TRBD2, cannot be checked with no DNA. Germline V gene data show CDR1 as SGHTA and CDR2 as FQGTGA. This CDR3 has 16 residues. CDR3 in amino acids: CASSLEAGGPVDEQFF. Full variable domain (rest looked up from reference TRBV7-3 and TRBJ2-1): GAGVSQTPSNKVTEKGKYVELRCDPISGHTALYWYRQSLGQGPEFLIYFQGTGAADDSGLPNDRFFAVRPEGSVSTLKIQRTERGDSAVYLCASSLEAGGPVDEQFFGPGTRLTVL.

The gene calls are TRBV4-1 and TRBJ2-7; no DNA is available, so the TRBD1 call from TCRdb remains unchecked. This CDR3 region has 15 residues. Germline V gene data show CDR1 as MGHRA and CDR2 as YSYEKL. The CDR3 loop reads CASSQDGDSSYEQYF.

This chain joins TRBV11-2 and TRBJ2-7; the D call of TRBD1 rests on TCRdb alone, since no DNA is present to check it. Germline V CDR1 and CDR2: SGHAT, FQNNGV. The length of the CDR3 is 15 residues. Here the CDR3 reads CASSSLTGGSYEQYF. Looking up the rest from reference TRBV11-2 and TRBJ2-7 gives the full variable domain: EAGVAQSPRYKIIEKRQSVAFWCNPISGHATLYWYQQILGQGPKLLIQFQNNGVVDDSQLPKDRFSAERLKGVDSTLKIQPAKLEDSAVYLCASSSLTGGSYEQYFGPGTRLTVT.

The rearrangement links TRBV29-1 to TRBJ1-2. The CDR3 has 13 amino acids. Germline V gene lookup returns CDR1 SQVTM and CDR2 ANQGSEA. The CDR3 loop reads CSVEPADLYGYTF.

This CDR3 reads CASSPDSGGSADTQYF. The rearrangement links TRBV3-1 to TRBJ2-3; TCRdb gives TRBD2 as the D gene, but with no DNA this cannot be confirmed. The CDR3 extends over 16 amino acids. Germline values: CDR1 LGHDT, CDR2 YNNKEL (reference sequence).

The gene calls are TRBV12-3 or TRBV12-4 and TRBJ2-1. CDR3 length: 12 residues. CDR3 amino acids: CASSLAQNEQFF.

The chain joins TRBV4-3 to TRBJ2-3; TCRdb names TRBD1, which stays unverified in the absence of DNA. Germline CDR1 LGHNA, CDR2 YSLEER. The CDR3 sequence is 14 residues long. This CDR3 reads CASSQGGGADTQYF.

The chain is built from TRBV2 and TRBJ1-2. The CDR3 runs to 14 residues. CDR1 is SNHLY, CDR2 FYNNEI, per germline. The CDR3: CASSESTVNYGYTF. Full variable domain (outside the CDR3, taken from reference TRBV2 and TRBJ1-2): EPEVTQTPSHQVTQMGQEVILRCVPISNHLYFYWYRQILGQKVEFLVSFYNNEISEKSEIFDDQFSVERPDGSNFTLKIRSTKLEDSAMYFCASSESTVNYGYTFGSGTRLTVV.

This chain connects TRBV29-1 to TRBJ1-1; TCRdb proposes TRBD1, but this gene call is untestable without DNA. The CDR3 covers 11 residues. Germline V CDR1 and CDR2: SQVTM, ANQGSEA. The CDR3 sequence is CSGLLQAEAFF.

The V call is TRBV15, the J call TRBJ2-6. This CDR3 has 14 amino acids. Looked up from germline, CDR1 is LNHNV and CDR2 is YYDKDF (reference sequence). CDR3 in amino acids: CATALSSGANVLTF.

The chain joins TRBV15 to TRBJ2-7; the TCRdb D gene call, TRBD2, has no DNA to confirm it. The CDR3 has 15 residues. Germline lookup yields CDR1 LNHNV and CDR2 YYDKDF (reference sequence). The CDR3 here is CATSSAPGTAYEQYF.

This chain connects TRBV12-3 or TRBV12-4 to TRBJ2-7; TCRdb picks TRBD1, but there is no DNA to check that call. This CDR3 has 13 amino acids. The chain's CDR3 is CASTSDGSQGQYF.

This sequence joins TRBV7-9 and TRBJ2-3; TCRdb returns TRBD1, unconfirmable since there is no DNA. This CDR3 comprises 13 residues. Per the germline V gene, CDR1 is SEHNR and CDR2 is FQNEAQ (reference sequence). Here the CDR3 reads CASSPTGAYTQYF.

The chain carries TRBV3-1 and TRBJ1-4; the D call from TCRdb, TRBD1, cannot be confirmed without DNA. The germline CDR1 and CDR2 sequences are LGHDT and YNNKEL (reference sequence). The CDR3 has 16 amino acids. Here the CDR3 reads CASSPNRGEGAEKLFF.

The chain combines TRBV27 with TRBJ2-5; with no DNA, the TCRdb D assignment of TRBD1 cannot be verified. The V gene's germline CDR1 is MNHEY and CDR2 SMNVEV (reference sequence). This CDR3 comprises 15 residues. CDR3 sequence: CASSLTRQGRETQYF.

This chain links TRBV4-1 with TRBJ1-2; lacking DNA, the TRBD1 call made by TCRdb goes unchecked. Per the germline V gene, CDR1 is MGHRA and CDR2 is YSYEKL. The CDR3 extends over 15 amino acids. CDR3 in amino acids: CASSQEQGRVYGYTF.

This chain uses TRBV10-3 with TRBJ2-1; the TCRdb D gene call, TRBD2, has no DNA to confirm it. Per germline, CDR1 ENHRY and CDR2 SYGVKD. This CDR3 is built from 14 residues. This CDR3 reads CAISDVEGHNEQFF.

The chain links TRBV4-3 to TRBJ2-7; TCRdb names TRBD1, which stays unverified in the absence of DNA. The CDR3 is 15 amino acids. CDR1 LGHNA and CDR2 YSLEER come from the germline V gene. The CDR3: CASSPGQDSSYEQYF.

This rearrangement joins TRBV28 to TRBJ2-3; TCRdb's D gene call, TRBD1, goes unchecked for lack of DNA. Germline CDR1 and CDR2: MDHEN and SYDVKM. The CDR3 extends over 16 amino acids. CDR3 protein: CASSHLPGQGTDTQYF.